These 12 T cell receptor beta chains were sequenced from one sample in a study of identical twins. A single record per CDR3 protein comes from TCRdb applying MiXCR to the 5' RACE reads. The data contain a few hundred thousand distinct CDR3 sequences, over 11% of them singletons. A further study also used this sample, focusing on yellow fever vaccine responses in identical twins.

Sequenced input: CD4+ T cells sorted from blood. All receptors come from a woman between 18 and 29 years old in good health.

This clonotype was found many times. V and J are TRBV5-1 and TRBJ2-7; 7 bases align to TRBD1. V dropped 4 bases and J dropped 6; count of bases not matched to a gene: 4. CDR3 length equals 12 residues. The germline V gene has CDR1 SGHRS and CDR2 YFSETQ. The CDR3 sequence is CASSDRQGEQYF. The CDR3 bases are TGCGCCAGCAGCGACAGACAGGGCGAGCAGTACTTC.

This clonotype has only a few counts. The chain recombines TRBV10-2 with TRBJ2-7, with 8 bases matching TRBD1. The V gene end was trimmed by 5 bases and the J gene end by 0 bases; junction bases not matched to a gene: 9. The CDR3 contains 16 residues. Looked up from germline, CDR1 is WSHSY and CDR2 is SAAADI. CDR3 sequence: CASSWQGALTSYEQYF. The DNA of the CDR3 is TGCGCCAGCAGTTGGCAGGGGGCTTTAACCTCCTACGAGCAGTACTTC.

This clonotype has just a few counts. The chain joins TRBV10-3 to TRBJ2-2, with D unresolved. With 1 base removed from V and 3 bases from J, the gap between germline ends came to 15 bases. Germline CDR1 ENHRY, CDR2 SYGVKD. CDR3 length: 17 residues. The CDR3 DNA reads TGTGCCATCAGTGAGTTGAGTAAAAAAGGACACACCGGGGAGCTGTTTTTT. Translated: CAISELSKKGHTGELFF.

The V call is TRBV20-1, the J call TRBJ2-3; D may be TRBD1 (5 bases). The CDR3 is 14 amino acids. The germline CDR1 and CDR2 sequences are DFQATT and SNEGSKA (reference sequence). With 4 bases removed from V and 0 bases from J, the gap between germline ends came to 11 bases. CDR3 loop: CSAIDSSSTDTQYF. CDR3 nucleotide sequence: TGCAGTGCTATCGACAGCTCAAGCACAGATACGCAGTATTTT.

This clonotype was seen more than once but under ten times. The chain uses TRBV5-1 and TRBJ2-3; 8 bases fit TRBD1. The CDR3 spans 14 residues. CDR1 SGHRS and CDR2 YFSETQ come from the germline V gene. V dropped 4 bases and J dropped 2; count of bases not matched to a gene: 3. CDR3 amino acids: CASSQDRATDTQYF. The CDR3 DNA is TGCGCCAGCAGCCAGGACAGGGCCACAGATACGCAGTATTTT. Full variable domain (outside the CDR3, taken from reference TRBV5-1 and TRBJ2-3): KAGVTQTPRYLIKTRGQQVTLSCSPISGHRSVSWYQQTPGQGLQFLFEYFSETQRNKGNFPGRFSGRQFSNSRSEMNVSTLELGDSALYLCASSQDRATDTQYFGPGTRLTVL.

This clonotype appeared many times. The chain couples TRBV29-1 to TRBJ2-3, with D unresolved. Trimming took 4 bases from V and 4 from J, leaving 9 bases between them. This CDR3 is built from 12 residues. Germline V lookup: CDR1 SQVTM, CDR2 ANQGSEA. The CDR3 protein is CSVVVGPDTQYF. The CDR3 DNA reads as TGCAGCGTTGTGGTAGGCCCAGATACGCAGTATTTT.

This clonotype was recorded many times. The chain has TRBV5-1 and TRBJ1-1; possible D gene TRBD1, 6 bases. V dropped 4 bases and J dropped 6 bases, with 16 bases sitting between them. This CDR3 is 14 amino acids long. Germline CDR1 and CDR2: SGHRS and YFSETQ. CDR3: CASSPGQPFPEAFF. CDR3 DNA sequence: TGCGCCAGCAGCCCGGGACAACCCTTCCCTGAAGCTTTCTTT.

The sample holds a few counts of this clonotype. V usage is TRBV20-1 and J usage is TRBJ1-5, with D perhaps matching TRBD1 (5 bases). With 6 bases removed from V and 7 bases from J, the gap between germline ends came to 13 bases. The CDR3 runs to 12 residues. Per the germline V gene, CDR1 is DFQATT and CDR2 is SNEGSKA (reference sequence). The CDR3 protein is CSAPGRGQPQHF. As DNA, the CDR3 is TGCAGTGCCCCGGGCCGGGGGCAGCCCCAGCATTTT.

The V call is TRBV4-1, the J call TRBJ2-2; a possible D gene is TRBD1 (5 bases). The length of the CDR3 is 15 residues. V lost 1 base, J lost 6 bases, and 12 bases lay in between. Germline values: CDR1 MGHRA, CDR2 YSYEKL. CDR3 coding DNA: TGCGCCAGCAGCCAAGTGGCAGGGCATGCCGGGGAGCTGTTTTTT. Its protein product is CASSQVAGHAGELFF.

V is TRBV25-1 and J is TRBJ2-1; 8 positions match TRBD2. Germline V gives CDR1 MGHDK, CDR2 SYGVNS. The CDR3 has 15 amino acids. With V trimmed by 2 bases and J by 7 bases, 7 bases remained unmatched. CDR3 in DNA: TGTGCCAGCAGTGAACTGCGGGAGGTGGAGAATGAGCAGTTCTTC. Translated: CASSELREVENEQFF. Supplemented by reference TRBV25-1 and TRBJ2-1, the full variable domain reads EADIYQTPRYLVIGTGKKITLECSQTMGHDKMYWYQQDPGMELHLIHYSYGVNSTEKGDLSSESTVSRIRTEHFPLTLESARPSHTSQYLCASSELREVENEQFFGPGTRLTVL.

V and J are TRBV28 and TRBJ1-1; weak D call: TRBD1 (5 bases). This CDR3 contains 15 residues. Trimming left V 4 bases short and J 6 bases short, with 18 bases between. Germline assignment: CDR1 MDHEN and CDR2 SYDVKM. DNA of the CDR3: TGTGCCAGCAGTTCCCCCCCGGCTGTACAGGCTGAAGCTTTCTTT. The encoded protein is CASSSPPAVQAEAFF.

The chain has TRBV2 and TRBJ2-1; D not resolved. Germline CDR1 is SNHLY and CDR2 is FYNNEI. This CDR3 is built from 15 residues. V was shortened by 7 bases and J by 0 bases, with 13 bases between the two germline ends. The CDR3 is CASTRTESSYNEQFF. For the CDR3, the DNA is TGTGCCAGCACCAGGACGGAAAGCTCCTACAATGAGCAGTTCTTC.